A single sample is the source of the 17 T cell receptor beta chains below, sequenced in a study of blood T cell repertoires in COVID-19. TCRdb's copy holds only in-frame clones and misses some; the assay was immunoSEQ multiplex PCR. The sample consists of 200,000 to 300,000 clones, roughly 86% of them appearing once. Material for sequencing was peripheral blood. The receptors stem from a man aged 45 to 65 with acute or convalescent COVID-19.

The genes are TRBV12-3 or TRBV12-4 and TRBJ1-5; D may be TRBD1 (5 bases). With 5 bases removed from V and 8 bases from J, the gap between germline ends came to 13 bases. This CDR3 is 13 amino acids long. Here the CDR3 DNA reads TGTGCCAGCAGTGGGGGGGGTCCGAAGCCCCAGCATTTT. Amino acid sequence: CASSGGGPKPQHF.

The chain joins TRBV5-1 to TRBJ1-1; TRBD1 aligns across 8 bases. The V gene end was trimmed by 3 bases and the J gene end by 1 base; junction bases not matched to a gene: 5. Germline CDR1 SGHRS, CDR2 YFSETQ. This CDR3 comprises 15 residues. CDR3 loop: CASSSRTGKNTEAFF. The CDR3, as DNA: TGCGCCAGCAGCTCCCGGACAGGGAAGAACACTGAAGCTTTCTTT.

As DNA, the CDR3 is TGTGCCAGCAGTTTAATGGGAGGTCGCAATCAGCCCCAGCATTTT. Encoded protein: CASSLMGGRNQPQHF. V gene TRBV28 combines with J gene TRBJ1-5; D gene uncertain. CDR3 length: 15 amino acids. Germline V gene lookup returns CDR1 MDHEN and CDR2 SYDVKM. Deletions cut 2 bases from V and 2 bases from J, with 10 bases between.

This CDR3 is CASSLQGNPYEQYF. The CDR3 bases are TGTGCCAGCAGCTTACAGGGTAATCCTTACGAGCAGTACTTC. This sequence joins TRBV11-3 and TRBJ2-7; D might be TRBD1 (5 bases). V was trimmed by 2 bases and J by 4 bases, leaving 12 bases between them. The CDR3 runs to 14 residues. CDR1 and CDR2 from the germline V gene are SGHNT and YENEEA. The complete variable domain, with remaining parts taken from reference TRBV11-3 and TRBJ2-7, reads EAGVVQSPRYKIIEKKQPVAFWCNPISGHNTLYWYLQNLGQGPELLIRYENEEAVDDSQLPKDRFSAERLKGVDSTLKIQPAELGDSAVYLCASSLQGNPYEQYFGPGTRLTVT.

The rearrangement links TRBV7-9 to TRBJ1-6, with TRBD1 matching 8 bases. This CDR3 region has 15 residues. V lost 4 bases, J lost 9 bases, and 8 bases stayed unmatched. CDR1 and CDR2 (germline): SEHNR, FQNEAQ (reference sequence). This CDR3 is CASSSRQGRISPLHF. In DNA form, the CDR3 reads TGTGCCAGCAGCTCGAGACAGGGGCGGATTTCACCCCTCCACTTT. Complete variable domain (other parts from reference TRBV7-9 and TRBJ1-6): DTGVSQNPRHKITKRGQNVTFRCDPISEHNRLYWYRQTLGQGPEFLTYFQNEAQLEKSRLLSDRFSAERPKGSFSTLEIQRTEQGDSAMYLCASSSRQGRISPLHFGNGTRLTVT.

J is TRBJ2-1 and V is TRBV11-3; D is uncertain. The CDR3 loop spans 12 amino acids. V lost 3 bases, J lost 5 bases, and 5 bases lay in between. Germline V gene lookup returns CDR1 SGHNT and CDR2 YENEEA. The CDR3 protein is CASSFLDNEQFF. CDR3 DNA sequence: TGTGCCAGCAGCTTCCTAGACAATGAGCAGTTCTTC.

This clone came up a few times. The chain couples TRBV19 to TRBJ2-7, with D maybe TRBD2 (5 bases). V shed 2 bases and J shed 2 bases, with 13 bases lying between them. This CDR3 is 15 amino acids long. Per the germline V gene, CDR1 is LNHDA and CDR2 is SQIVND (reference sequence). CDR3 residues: CASSISRDTAYEQYF. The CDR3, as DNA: TGTGCCAGTAGTATAAGCCGGGATACTGCCTACGAGCAGTACTTC.

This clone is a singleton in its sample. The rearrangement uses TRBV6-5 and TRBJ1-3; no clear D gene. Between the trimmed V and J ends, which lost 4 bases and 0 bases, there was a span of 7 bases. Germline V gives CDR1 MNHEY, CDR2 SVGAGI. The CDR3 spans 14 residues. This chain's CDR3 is CASSSTTSGNTIYF. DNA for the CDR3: TGTGCCAGCAGTTCCACAACCTCTGGAAACACCATATATTTT.

The CDR3 region has the DNA TGTGCCAGCAGCTTAAAGGACGGCTCGGGGGAGACCCAGTACTTC. Translating gives CASSLKDGSGETQYF. V is TRBV13 and J is TRBJ2-5; possibly TRBD2 for D (5 bases). CDR1 and CDR2 (germline): PRHDT, FYEKMQ (reference sequence). The CDR3 sequence is 15 residues long. The V gene lost 2 bases and the J gene lost 5 bases, with 15 bases spanning the gap.

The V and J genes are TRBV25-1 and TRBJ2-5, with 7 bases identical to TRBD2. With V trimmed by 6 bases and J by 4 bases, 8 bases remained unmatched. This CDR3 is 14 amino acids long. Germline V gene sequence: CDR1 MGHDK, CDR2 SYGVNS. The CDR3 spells CASRPRGEAETQYF. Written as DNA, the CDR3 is TGTGCCAGCAGACCCCGGGGGGAGGCAGAGACCCAGTACTTC.

The CDR3 spells CASSLGWTGSNEKLFF. The CDR3 DNA reads TGTGCCAGCAGCTTGGGATGGACAGGTTCTAATGAAAAACTGTTTTTT. The V gene is TRBV5-6, the J gene TRBJ1-4, with TRBD1 matching 7 bases. The length of the CDR3 is 16 residues. The V gene end was trimmed by 0 bases and the J gene end by 3 bases; junction bases not matched to a gene: 5. The germline CDR1 and CDR2 sequences are SGHDT and YYEEEE.

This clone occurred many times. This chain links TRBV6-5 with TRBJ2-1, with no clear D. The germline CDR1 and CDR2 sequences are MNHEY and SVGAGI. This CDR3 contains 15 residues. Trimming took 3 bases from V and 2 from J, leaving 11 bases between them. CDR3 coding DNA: TGTGCCAGCAGTTATGGCCCCTCGACCTACAATGAGCAGTTCTTC. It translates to CASSYGPSTYNEQFF.

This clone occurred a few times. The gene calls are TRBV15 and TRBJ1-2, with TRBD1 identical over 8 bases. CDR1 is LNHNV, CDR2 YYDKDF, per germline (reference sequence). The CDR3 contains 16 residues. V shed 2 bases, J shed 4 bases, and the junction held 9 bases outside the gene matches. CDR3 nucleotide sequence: TGTGCCACCAGCAGATACCGGGACAGGCCGTCCTATGGCTACACCTTC. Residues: CATSRYRDRPSYGYTF.

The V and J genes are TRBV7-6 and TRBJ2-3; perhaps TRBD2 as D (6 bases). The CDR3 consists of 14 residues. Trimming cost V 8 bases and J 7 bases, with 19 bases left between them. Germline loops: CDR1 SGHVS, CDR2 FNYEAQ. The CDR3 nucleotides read TGTGCCAGCGGAACCTCGCCTAGCGAATATACGCAGTATTTT. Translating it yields CASGTSPSEYTQYF.

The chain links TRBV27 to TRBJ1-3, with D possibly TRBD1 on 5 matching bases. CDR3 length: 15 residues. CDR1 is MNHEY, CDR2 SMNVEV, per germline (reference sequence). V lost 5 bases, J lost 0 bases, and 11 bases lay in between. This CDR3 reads CASSPYRSSGNTIYF. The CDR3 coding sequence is TGTGCCAGCAGTCCCTACAGGAGCTCTGGAAACACCATATATTTT.

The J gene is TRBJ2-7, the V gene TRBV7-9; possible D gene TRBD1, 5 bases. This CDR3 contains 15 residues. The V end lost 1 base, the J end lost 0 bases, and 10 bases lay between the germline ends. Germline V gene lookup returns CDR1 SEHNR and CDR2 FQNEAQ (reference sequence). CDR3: CASSLGQSFSYEQYF. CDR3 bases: TGTGCCAGCAGCTTAGGACAGTCCTTCTCCTACGAGCAGTACTTC.

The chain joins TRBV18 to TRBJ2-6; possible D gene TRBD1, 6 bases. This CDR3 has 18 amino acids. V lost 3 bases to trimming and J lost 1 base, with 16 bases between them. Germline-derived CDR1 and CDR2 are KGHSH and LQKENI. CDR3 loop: CASSPYRTADSGANVLTF. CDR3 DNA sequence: TGTGCCAGCTCACCCTACCGGACAGCCGATTCTGGGGCCAACGTCCTGACTTTC.